A selection of T cell receptor beta chains follows, all from one sample in a study of OX40 agonist ivuxolimab in advanced cancers. Clones were read by immunoSEQ multiplex PCR, and TCRdb kept only the in-frame ones, dropping some. This sample carries roughly 62,000 clones, 85% of them seen once, and the ten largest clones take 3% to 4%. The sequencing used CD4+ or CD8+ T cells sorted from blood, collected in a trial of the OX40 agonist ivuxolimab. All receptors come from an adult with an advanced solid tumor such as melanoma, head and neck, liver or kidney cancer. CDR3s include the opening cysteine and the closing phenylalanine or tryptophan. The D gene is left open where the match is weak. Not all rows give a size; the values are once, few, many and, for expanded clones, a class.

v_call,clone_size,d_call,j_call,cdr3_aa,cdr3_nt
TRBV7-9,.,TRBD1,TRBJ1-2,CASRDRSYGYTF,TGTGCCAGCAGGGACAGGAGCTATGGCTACACCTTC
TRBV5-1,.,.,TRBJ1-4,CASSSYLPGAGGEKLFF,TGCGCCAGCAGCTCCTACCTACCGGGGGCGGGGGGCGAAAAACTGTTTTTT
TRBV7-8,.,TRBD1,TRBJ2-3,CASSIGPSTGDTDTQYF,TGTGCCAGCAGCATAGGCCCATCCACAGGGGACACAGATACGCAGTATTTT
TRBV28,.,TRBD1,TRBJ1-5,CASSFGTGIPSNQPQHF,TGTGCCAGCAGTTTCGGGACAGGGATACCGAGCAATCAGCCCCAGCATTTT
TRBV29-1,.,.,TRBJ2-3,CSVEPTSTSTDTQYF,TGCAGCGTTGAACCGACATCAACTAGCACAGATACGCAGTATTTT
TRBV7-3,.,TRBD2,TRBJ2-1,CASSLRGGAIVSEQFF,TGTGCCAGCAGCTTACGCGGGGGGGCCATCGTAAGTGAGCAGTTCTTC
TRBV6-1,.,.,TRBJ2-7,CALARAQYEQYF,TGTGCCCTCGCCAGGGCCCAATACGAGCAGTACTTC
TRBV28,few,TRBD2,TRBJ2-2,CASSLGGKLFF,TGTGCCAGCAGTTTGGGAGGGAAGCTGTTTTTT
TRBV6-5,.,.,TRBJ1-4,CASSYSLNQVNEKLFF,TGTGCCAGCAGTTACTCGCTGAATCAGGTTAATGAAAAACTGTTTTTT
TRBV5-4,.,TRBD2,TRBJ2-7,CASSLGTSGSYEQYF,TGTGCCAGCAGCTTGGGGACTAGCGGCTCCTACGAGCAGTACTTC
TRBV20-1,.,.,TRBJ2-7,CSAQAGYEQYF,TGCAGTGCTCAAGCCGGTTACGAGCAGTACTTC